Listed below are T cell receptor beta chains from one sample, sequenced in a study of cytomegalovirus exposure and HLA in healthy donors. Produced via immunoSEQ multiplex PCR; TCRdb's table is partial and in-frame only. Among 200,000 to 250,000 clones listed, more than 65% were seen once. Sequencing was done on a sample of PBMCs. All receptors come from a man in his fifties or sixties in good health and CMV-seronegative. Both conserved end residues are part of each CDR3. A D gene is named only where the DNA matches it firmly. Clone size is given for some rows only: seen once, a few or many times, or a class if the clone is expanded.

j_gene: TRBJ2-3; v_gene: TRBV27; abundance: -; d_gene: TRBD2; CDR3nt: TGTGCCAGCTACCGAGCGGGGGGCTGGTATTTT; CDR3aa: CASYRAGGWYF
j_gene: TRBJ2-7; v_gene: TRBV2; abundance: -; d_gene: -; CDR3nt: TGTGCCAGCACGGTCAGGGGCAACTACGAGCAGTACTTC; CDR3aa: CASTVRGNYEQYF
j_gene: TRBJ2-7; v_gene: TRBV6-6; abundance: -; d_gene: TRBD2; CDR3nt: TGTGCCAGCGGGTCGGAGCGGGAGATAACCGAGCAGTACTTC; CDR3aa: CASGSEREITEQYF
j_gene: TRBJ2-2; v_gene: TRBV5-1; abundance: -; d_gene: -; CDR3nt: TGCGCCAGCAGATATGGGACTTATATGTCCGGGGAGCTGTTTTTT; CDR3aa: CASRYGTYMSGELFF
j_gene: TRBJ2-7; v_gene: TRBV6-5; abundance: -; d_gene: -; CDR3nt: TGTGCCAGCAGTTACCTGCTGGGGAGAGGGAACCACGAGCAGTACTTC; CDR3aa: CASSYLLGRGNHEQYF
j_gene: TRBJ2-7; v_gene: TRBV28; abundance: -; d_gene: TRBD2; CDR3nt: TGTGCCAGCAGTTTACCCGCGGGAGCGACCATCAAGCAGTACTTC; CDR3aa: CASSLPAGATIKQYF
j_gene: TRBJ2-7; v_gene: TRBV5-4; abundance: -; d_gene: TRBD1; CDR3nt: TGTGCCAGCAGCCAGCGACAGGGTCCCCACGAGCAGTACTTC; CDR3aa: CASSQRQGPHEQYF
j_gene: TRBJ2-1; v_gene: TRBV5-1; abundance: -; d_gene: TRBD2; CDR3nt: TGCGCCAGCAGCCCGAGGCGGGAGACAGATGAGCAGTTCTTC; CDR3aa: CASSPRRETDEQFF
j_gene: TRBJ2-7; v_gene: TRBV5-1; abundance: few; d_gene: -; CDR3nt: TGCGCCAGCAGCGGGGGGCCTACAGGGGCCTACGAGCAGTACTTC; CDR3aa: CASSGGPTGAYEQYF
j_gene: TRBJ2-7; v_gene: TRBV7-6; abundance: -; d_gene: TRBD1; CDR3nt: TGTGCCAGCAGCTTAGATGACAGGGACTACGAGCAGTACTTC; CDR3aa: CASSLDDRDYEQYF
j_gene: TRBJ2-7; v_gene: TRBV7-2; abundance: -; d_gene: TRBD1; CDR3nt: TGTGCCAGCAGCACGGACAGGGATTTCTACGAGCAGTACTTC; CDR3aa: CASSTDRDFYEQYF
j_gene: TRBJ2-7; v_gene: TRBV27; abundance: -; d_gene: TRBD1; CDR3nt: TGTGCCAGCAGTCCACGGACAGGCTTATACTACGAGCAGTACTTC; CDR3aa: CASSPRTGLYYEQYF
j_gene: TRBJ2-5; v_gene: TRBV18; abundance: -; d_gene: -; CDR3nt: TGTGCCAGCTCACCATTTGAGAGGGAAGAGACCCAGTACTTC; CDR3aa: CASSPFEREETQYF
j_gene: TRBJ2-3; v_gene: TRBV5-6; abundance: -; d_gene: -; CDR3nt: TGTGCCAGCAGCCAAAGCACAGATACGCAGTATTTT; CDR3aa: CASSQSTDTQYF
j_gene: TRBJ2-5; v_gene: TRBV5-6; abundance: -; d_gene: -; CDR3nt: TGTGCCAGCAGTATTACTTCTAGGATGCGAGAGACCCAGTACTTC; CDR3aa: CASSITSRMRETQYF
j_gene: TRBJ1-2; v_gene: TRBV10-3; abundance: once; d_gene: TRBD1; CDR3nt: TGTGCCATCAGTGACCCCGGGACAGGGCTGGGGTTCTACACCTTC; CDR3aa: CAISDPGTGLGFYTF
j_gene: TRBJ1-1; v_gene: TRBV7-8; abundance: -; d_gene: TRBD1; CDR3nt: TGTGCCAGCAGCTTAGCCCCAGGGGGCGAGGGCACTGAAGCTTTCTTT; CDR3aa: CASSLAPGGEGTEAFF
j_gene: TRBJ1-3; v_gene: TRBV6-6; abundance: -; d_gene: TRBD1; CDR3nt: TGTGCCAGCATCGCAGGGGGCTCTGGAAACACCATATATTTT; CDR3aa: CASIAGGSGNTIYF
j_gene: TRBJ1-1; v_gene: TRBV11-1; abundance: -; d_gene: TRBD1; CDR3nt: TGTGCCAGCAGCTTCCGGGACAGAAGTGAAGCTTTCTTT; CDR3aa: CASSFRDRSEAFF
j_gene: TRBJ2-5; v_gene: TRBV25-1; abundance: once; d_gene: -; CDR3nt: TGTGCCAGCAGTGAATCTAGCTCTGCGCAAGAGACCCAGTACTTC; CDR3aa: CASSESSSAQETQYF
j_gene: TRBJ2-3; v_gene: TRBV5-1; abundance: few; d_gene: TRBD2; CDR3nt: TGCGCCAGCAGCTTGGTGGCTAGCGGGACATCCACAGATACGCAGTATTTT; CDR3aa: CASSLVASGTSTDTQYF
j_gene: TRBJ2-2; v_gene: TRBV6-1; abundance: -; d_gene: -; CDR3nt: TGTGCCAGCAGTGAAGGGCTAGCGACCACCGGGGAGCTGTTTTTT; CDR3aa: CASSEGLATTGELFF
j_gene: TRBJ2-3; v_gene: TRBV15; abundance: -; d_gene: -; CDR3nt: TGTGCCACCAGCAGAGCAAAAACAGGAGCCCAAGGTACGCAGTATTTT; CDR3aa: CATSRAKTGAQGTQYF
j_gene: TRBJ1-1; v_gene: TRBV5-1; abundance: -; d_gene: -; CDR3nt: TGCGCCAGCAGCTTCGCGGAGACGAACACTGAAGCTTTCTTT; CDR3aa: CASSFAETNTEAFF
j_gene: TRBJ2-4; v_gene: TRBV14; abundance: -; d_gene: TRBD1; CDR3nt: TGTGCCAGCAGCCGGACTGGACAGGGAGGAAACATTCAGTACTTC; CDR3aa: CASSRTGQGGNIQYF
j_gene: TRBJ2-3; v_gene: TRBV7-3; abundance: -; d_gene: -; CDR3nt: TGTGCCAGCAGACCTTCGGGGAGAGGCACAGATACGCAGTATTTT; CDR3aa: CASRPSGRGTDTQYF
j_gene: TRBJ2-3; v_gene: TRBV7-3; abundance: -; d_gene: TRBD2; CDR3nt: TGTGCCAGCAGCGGGGGACTAGCGGACACAGATACGCAGTATTTT; CDR3aa: CASSGGLADTDTQYF
j_gene: TRBJ2-1; v_gene: TRBV7-3; abundance: -; d_gene: TRBD2; CDR3nt: TGTGCCAGCAGCCAAGGGCTAGCGGGATACAATGAGCAGTTCTTC; CDR3aa: CASSQGLAGYNEQFF
j_gene: TRBJ1-2; v_gene: TRBV2; abundance: -; d_gene: -; CDR3nt: TGTGCCAGCAGTGAGCTCGGGGAGCGGGATGGCTACACCTTC; CDR3aa: CASSELGERDGYTF
j_gene: TRBJ2-7; v_gene: TRBV28; abundance: few; d_gene: -; CDR3nt: TGTGCCAGCAGTTTGGGGGGGCTGTACGAGCAGTACTTC; CDR3aa: CASSLGGLYEQYF
j_gene: TRBJ2-3; v_gene: TRBV5-4; abundance: -; d_gene: TRBD2; CDR3nt: TGTGCCAGCAGCCCCGCGGGGGTGTTCCCAGATACGCAGTATTTT; CDR3aa: CASSPAGVFPDTQYF
j_gene: TRBJ2-2; v_gene: TRBV5-1; abundance: -; d_gene: TRBD2; CDR3nt: TGCGCCAGCAGCTTGGTTGCGGGAGTGAGCGGGGAGCTGTTTTTT; CDR3aa: CASSLVAGVSGELFF
j_gene: TRBJ1-1; v_gene: TRBV27; abundance: -; d_gene: -; CDR3nt: TGTGCCAGCAGTTGGGGGGTAGGTACTGAAGCTTTCTTT; CDR3aa: CASSWGVGTEAFF
j_gene: TRBJ1-1; v_gene: TRBV11-3; abundance: -; d_gene: TRBD1; CDR3nt: TGTGCCAGCAGCTACGACAGGGACACTGAAGCTTTCTTT; CDR3aa: CASSYDRDTEAFF
j_gene: TRBJ1-1; v_gene: TRBV18; abundance: -; d_gene: -; CDR3nt: TGTGCCAGCTCACCGGCCATAGGGCAGGGATTGAACACTGAAGCTTTCTTT; CDR3aa: CASSPAIGQGLNTEAFF
j_gene: TRBJ1-5; v_gene: TRBV2; abundance: once; d_gene: TRBD1; CDR3nt: TGTGCCAGCAGTTTTAACAGGGGCGTAGAACAGCCCCAGCATTTT; CDR3aa: CASSFNRGVEQPQHF
j_gene: TRBJ2-2; v_gene: TRBV2; abundance: few; d_gene: -; CDR3nt: TGTGCCAGCAGAGGACTCCCGGTGGACACCGGGGAGCTGTTTTTT; CDR3aa: CASRGLPVDTGELFF
j_gene: TRBJ2-7; v_gene: TRBV7-2; abundance: -; d_gene: TRBD1; CDR3nt: TGTGCCAGCAGACTAGCTACAGGGGGGAGATACGAGCAGTACTTC; CDR3aa: CASRLATGGRYEQYF
j_gene: TRBJ2-7; v_gene: TRBV5-1; abundance: -; d_gene: TRBD1; CDR3nt: TGCGCCAGCAGCTTGGGACAGGGGGCCTACGAGCAGTACTTC; CDR3aa: CASSLGQGAYEQYF
j_gene: TRBJ2-3; v_gene: TRBV5-1; abundance: -; d_gene: -; CDR3nt: TGCGCCAGCAGCTTGGGGGGCACTAGCACAGATACGCAGTATTTT; CDR3aa: CASSLGGTSTDTQYF
j_gene: TRBJ1-1; v_gene: TRBV6-5; abundance: few; d_gene: TRBD1; CDR3nt: TGTGCCAGCAGTTCGACAGGGTTTGGCACTGAAGCTTTCTTT; CDR3aa: CASSSTGFGTEAFF
j_gene: TRBJ2-1; v_gene: TRBV7-9; abundance: -; d_gene: -; CDR3nt: TGTGCCAGCAGCACCCACGGCGGCTACTACAATGAGCAGTTCTTC; CDR3aa: CASSTHGGYYNEQFF
j_gene: TRBJ2-7; v_gene: TRBV13; abundance: -; d_gene: -; CDR3nt: TGTGCCAGCAGCTTAGCATTCGCAGATATTCCCGACAGCTCCTACGAGCAGTACTTC; CDR3aa: CASSLAFADIPDSSYEQYF
j_gene: TRBJ1-3; v_gene: TRBV13; abundance: once; d_gene: -; CDR3nt: TGTGCCAGCAGCTTAGGCCCTCGGGGAGGAAACACCATATATTTT; CDR3aa: CASSLGPRGGNTIYF
j_gene: TRBJ1-2; v_gene: TRBV6-1; abundance: few; d_gene: -; CDR3nt: TGTGCCAGCAGGAACTCGGGGGGGAACTATGGCTACACCTTC; CDR3aa: CASRNSGGNYGYTF
j_gene: TRBJ2-1; v_gene: TRBV25-1; abundance: -; d_gene: TRBD2; CDR3nt: TGTGCCAGCAGTCATGGACTAGCGGGAGCTAATGAGCAGTTCTTC; CDR3aa: CASSHGLAGANEQFF
j_gene: TRBJ2-2; v_gene: TRBV4-1; abundance: -; d_gene: TRBD1; CDR3nt: TGCGCCAGCAGCGCCCGGGACAGGGATTCTACCGGGGAGCTGTTTTTT; CDR3aa: CASSARDRDSTGELFF
j_gene: TRBJ2-7; v_gene: TRBV29-1; abundance: -; d_gene: TRBD1; CDR3nt: TGCAGCGTTGAACTCCGGGACAGACCCTACGAGCAGTACTTC; CDR3aa: CSVELRDRPYEQYF
j_gene: TRBJ2-5; v_gene: TRBV5-8; abundance: -; d_gene: -; CDR3nt: TGTGCCAGCAGCTTGGGACCCGTCACGGAGGAGACCCAGTACTTC; CDR3aa: CASSLGPVTEETQYF
j_gene: TRBJ1-1; v_gene: TRBV27; abundance: once; d_gene: -; CDR3nt: TGTGCCAGCTACACACTTACAGGGAAGAACACTGAAGCTTTCTTT; CDR3aa: CASYTLTGKNTEAFF
j_gene: TRBJ2-5; v_gene: TRBV5-4; abundance: few; d_gene: TRBD2; CDR3nt: TGTGCCAGCAGATTGACTAGCGGGAGTTCTGAGACCCAGTACTTC; CDR3aa: CASRLTSGSSETQYF
j_gene: TRBJ1-2; v_gene: TRBV7-8; abundance: -; d_gene: -; CDR3nt: TGTGCCAGCAGCTCCGACCGACAGTTTTCTAACTATGGCTACACCTTC; CDR3aa: CASSSDRQFSNYGYTF
j_gene: TRBJ2-3; v_gene: TRBV7-2; abundance: -; d_gene: -; CDR3nt: TGTGCCAGCATCAAAGGGGGGGGGAGGGTTGGTACGCAGTATTTT; CDR3aa: CASIKGGGRVGTQYF
j_gene: TRBJ1-5; v_gene: TRBV19; abundance: -; d_gene: TRBD1; CDR3nt: TGTGCCAGTAGTATAGGGACCCGCACAGGGGGTCAGCCCCAGCATTTT; CDR3aa: CASSIGTRTGGQPQHF
j_gene: TRBJ1-1; v_gene: TRBV18; abundance: once; d_gene: TRBD1; CDR3nt: TGTGCCAGCTCACCTGGACAGGGGAACACTGAAGCTTTCTTT; CDR3aa: CASSPGQGNTEAFF